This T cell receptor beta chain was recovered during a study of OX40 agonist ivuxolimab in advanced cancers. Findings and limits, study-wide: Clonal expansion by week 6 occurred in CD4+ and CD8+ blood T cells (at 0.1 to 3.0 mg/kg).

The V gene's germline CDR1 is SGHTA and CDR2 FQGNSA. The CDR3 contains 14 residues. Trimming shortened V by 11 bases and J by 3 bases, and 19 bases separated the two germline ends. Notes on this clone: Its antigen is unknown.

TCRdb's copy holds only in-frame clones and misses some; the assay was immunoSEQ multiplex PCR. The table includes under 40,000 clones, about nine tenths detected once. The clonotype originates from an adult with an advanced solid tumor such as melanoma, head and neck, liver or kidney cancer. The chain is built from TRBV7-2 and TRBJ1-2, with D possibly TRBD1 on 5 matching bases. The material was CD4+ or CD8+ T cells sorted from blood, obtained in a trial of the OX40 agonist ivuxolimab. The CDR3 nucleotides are TGTGCCTCTTGGGAAGCAAGGGGCGACTATGGCTACACCTTC. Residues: CASWEARGDYGYTF.